These 8 T cell receptor beta chains were all obtained from the same sample, sequenced in a study of CD8 T cells in ankylosing spondylitis. Broader study findings: Typical of ankylosing spondylitis blood, it appeared, was a TCR beta motif of 7 or 8 highly homologous variants.

No antigen has been identified for these receptors. TCRdb processed the 5' RACE reads anew with MiXCR; each CDR3 protein has one entry. The sample contains 700,000 to 850,000 distinct CDR3 sequences, 12% of which appear only once. The sample comprised blood, either unsorted or a sorted T cell fraction (not recorded which). Every receptor here comes from a male donor with ankylosing spondylitis.

At least ten counts were recorded for this clonotype. The chain is built from TRBV7-2 and TRBJ2-7; D unclear. CDR3 size: 13 residues. Between the trimmed V and J ends, which lost 4 bases and 4 bases, there was a span of 11 bases. Germline CDR1 SGHTA, CDR2 FQGNSA. CDR3 residues: CASSSETRYEQYF. CDR3 DNA: TGTGCCAGCAGCTCGGAGACCCGGTACGAGCAGTACTTC.

This rearrangement joins TRBV20-1 to TRBJ1-5; maybe TRBD1 (5 bases). Trimming stripped 6 bases from V and 0 bases from J, with 21 bases between. Germline V gene lookup returns CDR1 DFQATT and CDR2 SNEGSKA (reference sequence). The CDR3 is 17 residues long. The CDR3 reads CSALRGRDLFSNQPQHF. In DNA form, the CDR3 reads TGCAGTGCCCTCCGGGGGAGGGACCTCTTTAGCAATCAGCCCCAGCATTTT.

This clonotype was recorded many times. The CDR3 sequence: CASSLRENQPQHF. Here the CDR3 DNA reads TGTGCCAGCAGCTTACGTGAGAATCAGCCCCAGCATTTT. The rearrangement joins TRBV6-5 to TRBJ1-5; D not certain. Per the germline V gene, CDR1 is MNHEY and CDR2 is SVGAGI. The CDR3 runs 13 residues. With 6 bases removed from V and 4 bases from J, the gap between germline ends came to 10 bases.

This clonotype was detected a few times. The V gene is TRBV12-3 or TRBV12-4, the J gene TRBJ2-1; perhaps TRBD2 as D (5 bases). The CDR3 spans 16 residues. V lost 8 bases to trimming and J lost 4 bases, with 21 bases between them. The CDR3 loop reads CASALMMRVGYNEQFF. CDR3 bases: TGTGCCAGCGCTCTAATGATGAGGGTAGGGTACAATGAGCAGTTCTTC.

This clonotype was counted ten times or more. The rearrangement joins TRBV12-3 or TRBV12-4 to TRBJ2-1, with unresolved D. The CDR3 runs to 14 residues. Trimming removed 3 bases at V and 2 bases at J, with 8 bases between. The CDR3 protein is CASSLMGTYNEQFF. The CDR3 coding sequence is TGTGCCAGCAGTTTGATGGGGACCTACAATGAGCAGTTCTTC.

The chain combines TRBV6-2 or TRBV6-3 with TRBJ2-5; the D is unclear. The ends were cut back, 0 bases at V and 5 bases at J, with 22 bases in the middle. Per the germline V gene, CDR1 is MNHEY and CDR2 is SVGEGT. This CDR3 comprises 18 residues. The CDR3 is CASSYSKLIHVSGETQYF. In DNA, the CDR3 is TGTGCCAGCAGTTACTCGAAGCTCATACACGTCTCTGGGGAGACCCAGTACTTC.

A single count supports this clonotype. The chain is built from TRBV2 and TRBJ2-5; D might be TRBD1 or TRBD2, each matching 5 bases. This CDR3 has 13 amino acids. Per the germline V gene, CDR1 is SNHLY and CDR2 is FYNNEI. The V and J ends lost 3 bases and 7 bases respectively, with 12 bases between them. This CDR3 reads CASSEGEEGTQYF. Here the CDR3 DNA reads TGTGCCAGCAGTGAGGGGGAAGAAGGGACCCAGTACTTC. The whole variable domain, remainder taken from reference TRBV2 and TRBJ2-5, is EPEVTQTPSHQVTQMGQEVILRCVPISNHLYFYWYRQILGQKVEFLVSFYNNEISEKSEIFDDQFSVERPDGSNFTLKIRSTKLEDSAMYFCASSEGEEGTQYFGPGTRLLVL.

CDR3 amino acids: CASSQGRDTPHNTEAFF. The CDR3 nucleotides are TGTGCCAGCAGCCAAGGGAGGGACACCCCCCACAACACTGAAGCTTTCTTT. This sequence joins TRBV7-2 and TRBJ1-1; D possibly corresponds to TRBD1 (6 bases). CDR1 is SGHTA and CDR2 is FQGNSA in the germline V gene. The germline V and J ends were trimmed by 5 bases and 2 bases, with 21 bases remaining between them. This CDR3 region has 17 residues. The full variable domain, rest sourced from reference TRBV7-2 and TRBJ1-1, is GAGVSQSPSNKVTEKGKDVELRCDPISGHTALYWYRQSLGQGLEFLIYFQGNSAPDKSGLPSDRFSAERTGGSVSTLTIQRTQQEDSAVYLCASSQGRDTPHNTEAFFGQGTRLTVV.